This passage covers 10 T cell receptor beta chains from one sample sequenced in a study of CD8 T cells in ankylosing spondylitis. TCRdb re-analysed the 5' RACE reads in MiXCR, keeping a single row per CDR3 protein. This table has hundreds of thousands of distinct CDR3 sequences, more than 20% appearing once. Sequencing was carried out using blood, either unsorted or a sorted T cell fraction (not recorded which). The receptors shown here come from a female donor with ankylosing spondylitis or in good health (not recorded which).

This clonotype has a handful of counts. The J gene is TRBJ2-1, the V gene TRBV19, with 12 bases fitting TRBD1. The length of the CDR3 is 14 residues. V gave up 3 bases and J gave up 6 bases; unmatched junction bases: 0. CDR1 LNHDA and CDR2 SQIVND come from the germline V gene (reference sequence). The CDR3 sequence: CASSMGQGANEQFF. The CDR3 DNA reads as TGTGCCAGTAGTATGGGACAGGGGGCCAATGAGCAGTTCTTC.

This clonotype has a handful of counts. This chain connects TRBV24-1 to TRBJ2-7; D is undetermined. Trimming shortened V by 7 bases and J by 2 bases, and 14 bases separated the two germline ends. The CDR3 has 14 residues. The germline V gene encodes CDR1 KGHDR and CDR2 SFDVKD. In nucleotides, the CDR3 is TGTGCCACCAGCGCCCCCGAATATCCCTACGAGCAGTACTTC. Protein: CATSAPEYPYEQYF.

Remarks on this clonotype: One end of the junction varies from germline; a read error may be responsible. The chain couples TRBV20-1 to TRBJ2-2, with D possibly TRBD1 on 6 matching bases. The CDR3 is made up of 14 amino acids. CDR1 DFQATT and CDR2 SNEGSKA come from the germline V gene (reference sequence). CDR3 sequence reads: CSVRARGNTGELFF. The DNA of the CDR3 is TGCAGTGTTAGAGCCAGGGGGAACACCGGGGAGCTGTTTTTT.

The chain carries TRBV7-2 and TRBJ2-3, with TRBD1 identical over 9 bases. Germline trimming cut 5 bases from V and 4 bases from J; bases unmatched to any gene: 7. The CDR3 contains 15 residues. From germline, CDR1 is SGHTA and CDR2 FQGNSA. In nucleotides, the CDR3 is TGTGCCAGCAGCCCAGGGACAGGGTTAGCAGATACGCAGTATTTT. This sequence encodes CASSPGTGLADTQYF. The whole variable domain, remainder taken from reference TRBV7-2 and TRBJ2-3, is GAGVSQSPSNKVTEKGKDVELRCDPISGHTALYWYRQSLGQGLEFLIYFQGNSAPDKSGLPSDRFSAERTGGSVSTLTIQRTQQEDSAVYLCASSPGTGLADTQYFGPGTRLTVL.

The chain combines TRBV5-1 with TRBJ2-3; 7 positions match TRBD2. CDR1 is SGHRS and CDR2 is YFSETQ in the germline V gene. V shed 2 bases, J shed 4 bases, and the junction held 4 bases outside the gene matches. The CDR3 extends over 14 amino acids. As DNA, the CDR3 is TGCGCCAGCAGCTTCCGAGGACTAGCAGATACGCAGTATTTT. The encoded protein is CASSFRGLADTQYF.

The chain combines TRBV27 with TRBJ2-7, with 15 bases identical to TRBD2. From germline, CDR1 is MNHEY and CDR2 SMNVEV (reference sequence). The CDR3 totals 16 residues. J was trimmed by 4 bases and V by 5 bases; bases with no gene match: 6. The CDR3 loop is CASSAWTSGRGYEQYF. In nucleotides, the CDR3 is TGTGCCAGCAGTGCCTGGACTAGCGGGAGGGGTTACGAGCAGTACTTC.

This clonotype was observed many times. The chain has TRBV29-1 and TRBJ1-1; the D is unclear. This CDR3 spans 13 amino acids. In germline, CDR1 is SQVTM, CDR2 ANQGSEA. CDR3 protein: CGVRPVLNTEAFF. The CDR3 DNA is TGCGGGGTACGGCCGGTACTGAACACTGAAGCTTTCTTT.

V is TRBV7-2 and J is TRBJ2-1; the match to TRBD2 covers 9 bases. CDR1 and CDR2 from the germline V gene are SGHTA and FQGNSA. V was pared by 5 bases and J by 11 bases, with 16 bases of the junction left unmatched. The CDR3 length is 16 residues. The DNA for the CDR3 is TGTGCCAGCAGCCAGCAAGGGGGTAGCGGGAGAGTACAGCAGTTCTTC. It is translated as CASSQQGGSGRVQQFF.

This chain uses TRBV7-3 with TRBJ2-5, with D maybe TRBD2 (5 bases). With 8 bases removed from V and 5 bases from J, the gap between germline ends came to 15 bases. CDR1 is SGHTA, CDR2 FQGTGA, per germline. There are 13 residues in the CDR3. CDR3 protein: CASSESGAETQYF. The CDR3, as DNA: TGTGCCAGCTCGGAGAGCGGAGCGGAGACCCAGTACTTC.

In its sample, this clonotype was seen a few times. J is TRBJ2-3 and V is TRBV29-1; 7 nucleotides agree with TRBD2. This CDR3 spans 17 amino acids. V shed 0 bases and J 0 bases; nucleotides not matched to a gene: 9. CDR1 SQVTM and CDR2 ANQGSEA come from the germline V gene. The DNA of the CDR3 is TGCAGCGTTGAAGATAGAGTAGCGGGCCTCAGCACAGATACGCAGTATTTT. Translated: CSVEDRVAGLSTDTQYF.